This T cell receptor (beta chain) originates from a study of vaccination and CD4 T cells after COVID-19. Study as a whole: Samples taken post-COVID came a median roughly 13 weeks after diagnosis, ranging from 35 to 161. Whole-study results and caveats: Only after vaccination were a median 86.3% of convalescents' reactive clones seen.

Researchers used the Oncomine TCR Beta short-read assay to sequence DNA from cultured CD4+ T cells. TCRdb passed the PCR reads through MiXCR, listing each CDR3 protein once. Of around 20,000 distinct CDR3 sequences in the sample, around a quarter were seen once. The length of the CDR3 is 13 residues. V dropped 10 bases and J dropped 5 bases, with 15 bases sitting between them. CDR1 is MNHNS and CDR2 is SASEGT in the germline V gene. Treatment indicated: roughly 10-day PBMC culture with coronavirus spike peptide pools or control peptides (ViraFEST assay). ViraFEST stimulated the growth of antigen-specific T cells using peptide pools and subsequently profiled their TCRs by sequencing. Comment on this clonotype: Its antigen is unknown.

This TCR was sampled from a human donor with COVID-19. The chain couples TRBV6-1 to TRBJ2-1, with D possibly matching TRBD1 (5 bases). The sample comprised cultured CD4+ T cells from blood. CDR3 nucleotides: TGTGCCACCTCAGGGTCTAGGAACAATGAGCAGTTCTTC. As protein: CATSGSRNNEQFF.